This TCR beta chain was obtained from a study of cytomegalovirus exposure and HLA in healthy donors. Points from the study as a whole: Some V segments, including TRBV6-2 and TRBV6-3, were excluded as indistinguishable. CMV serostatus was the sole immune exposure information available. For cytomegalovirus status, the classifier reportedly gave diagnoses with high specificity and sensitivity.

With regard to this clone: Antigen specificity is unknown.

The CDR3 is 14 amino acids. Per germline, CDR1 LGHNA and CDR2 YSLEER. V lost 3 bases to trimming and J lost 9 bases; unmatched junction nucleotides: 5. Amplification used 60 Vbeta primers and 13 Jbeta primers. Sequenced by immunoSEQ multiplex PCR; TCRdb stores in-frame clones only, minus some. The sample has about 160,000 clones; 55% to 70% are singletons. This clonotype was sampled from a woman in her sixties in good health and CMV-seropositive. The sample was PBMCs. The V gene is TRBV4-3, the J gene TRBJ1-6, with 7 bases lining up with TRBD1. CDR3 sequence (DNA): TGCGCCAGCAGCCACGGAGGACAGGCTTCACCCCTCCACTTT. Translating it yields CASSHGGQASPLHF.